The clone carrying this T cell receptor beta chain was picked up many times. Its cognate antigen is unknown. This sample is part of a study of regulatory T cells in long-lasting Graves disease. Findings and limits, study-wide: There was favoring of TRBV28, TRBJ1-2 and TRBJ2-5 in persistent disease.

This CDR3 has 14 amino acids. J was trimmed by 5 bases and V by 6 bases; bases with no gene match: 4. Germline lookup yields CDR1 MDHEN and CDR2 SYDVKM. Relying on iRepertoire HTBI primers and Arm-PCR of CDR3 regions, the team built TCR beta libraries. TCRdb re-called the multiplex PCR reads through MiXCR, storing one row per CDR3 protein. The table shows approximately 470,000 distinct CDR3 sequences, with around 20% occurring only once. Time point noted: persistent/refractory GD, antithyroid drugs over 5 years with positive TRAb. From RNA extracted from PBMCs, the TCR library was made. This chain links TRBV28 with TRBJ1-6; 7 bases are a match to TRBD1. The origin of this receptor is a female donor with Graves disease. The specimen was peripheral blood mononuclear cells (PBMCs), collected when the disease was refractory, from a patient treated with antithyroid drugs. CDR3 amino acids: CASSVTGNNSPLHF. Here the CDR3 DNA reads TGTGCCAGCAGCGTGACAGGGAATAATTCACCCCTCCACTTT.